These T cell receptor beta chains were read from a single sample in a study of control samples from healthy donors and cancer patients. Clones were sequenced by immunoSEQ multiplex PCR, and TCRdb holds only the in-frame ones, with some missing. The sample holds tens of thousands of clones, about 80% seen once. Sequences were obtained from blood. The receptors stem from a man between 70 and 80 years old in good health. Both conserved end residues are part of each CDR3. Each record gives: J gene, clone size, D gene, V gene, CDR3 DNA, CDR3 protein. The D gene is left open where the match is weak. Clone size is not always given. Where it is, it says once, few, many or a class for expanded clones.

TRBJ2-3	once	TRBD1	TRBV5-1	TGCGCCAGCAGCTTGGGCAGGGGGTTTAGCACAGATACGCAGTATTTT	CASSLGRGFSTDTQYF
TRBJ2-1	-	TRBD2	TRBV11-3	TGTGCCAGCAGCTCGGTAGCGGGGGGGTCGGAGGATGAGCAGTTCTTC	CASSSVAGGSEDEQFF
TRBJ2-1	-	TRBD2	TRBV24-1	TGTGCCACCAGTGATTTGGCGGCTAGCGGGGGTATAGAGCAGTTCTTC	CATSDLAASGGIEQFF
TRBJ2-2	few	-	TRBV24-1	TGTGCCACCAGTGATTTGCAGAACACCGGGGAGCTGTTTTTT	CATSDLQNTGELFF
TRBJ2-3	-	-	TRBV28	TGTGCCAGCAGTTTTTCAGGGGTCAGAGATACGCAGTATTTT	CASSFSGVRDTQYF
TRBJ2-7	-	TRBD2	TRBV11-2	TGTGCCAGCAGCTGGACTAGCGGCTACGAGCAGTACTTC	CASSWTSGYEQYF
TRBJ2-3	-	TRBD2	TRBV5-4	TGTGCCAGCAGCTCCGGGACTAGCGGGGAGGGCACAGATACGCAGTATTTT	CASSSGTSGEGTDTQYF
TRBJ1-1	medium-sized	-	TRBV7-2	TGTGCCAGCAGCTTCCAATGGGGCACTGAAGCTTTCTTT	CASSFQWGTEAFF
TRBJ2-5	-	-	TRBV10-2	TGCGCCAGCAGTCCCATCCGAGCCCAAGGGCCCCAGTACTTC	CASSPIRAQGPQYF
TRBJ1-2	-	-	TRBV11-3	TGTGCCAGCAGCTCAGCGTCGGGACGGGACTATGGCTACACCTTC	CASSSASGRDYGYTF
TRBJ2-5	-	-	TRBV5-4	TGTGCCAGCAGCTTGTCCCTAGGTACTGGAGAGACCCAGTACTTC	CASSLSLGTGETQYF
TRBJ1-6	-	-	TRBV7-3	TGTGCCAGCAGCTCAACACCGGGGGTACCCCTCCACTTT	CASSSTPGVPLHF
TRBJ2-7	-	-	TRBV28	TGTGCCAGCAGGCGGGACGCTTACTACGAGCAGTACTTC	CASRRDAYYEQYF
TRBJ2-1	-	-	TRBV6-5	TGTGCCAGCAGCCCGGGACTCACCCTCAATGAGCAGTTCTTC	CASSPGLTLNEQFF
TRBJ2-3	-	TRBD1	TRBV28	TGTGCCAGCAGCCCTGTGACAGGGATTAGGGCAGATACGCAGTATTTT	CASSPVTGIRADTQYF
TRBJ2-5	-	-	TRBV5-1	TGCGCCAGCAGCTTGAATAGGCGGGGTCTGAGTGGGACCCAGTACTTC	CASSLNRRGLSGTQYF
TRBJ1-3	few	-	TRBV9	TGTGCCAGCAGCGTAGGCTTTGGAAACACCATATATTTT	CASSVGFGNTIYF
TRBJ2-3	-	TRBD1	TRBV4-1	TGCGCCAGCAGCCAAGCCGACAGGGCCCCAGATACGCAGTATTTT	CASSQADRAPDTQYF
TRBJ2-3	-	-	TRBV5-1	TGCGCCAGCAGCTTGGGTGCGGGGGCCTCCCCCGATACGCAGTATTTT	CASSLGAGASPDTQYF
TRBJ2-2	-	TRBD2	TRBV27	TGTGCCAGCAGTTTGGGCGGGAGAAGCCCCGGGGAGCTGTTTTTT	CASSLGGRSPGELFF